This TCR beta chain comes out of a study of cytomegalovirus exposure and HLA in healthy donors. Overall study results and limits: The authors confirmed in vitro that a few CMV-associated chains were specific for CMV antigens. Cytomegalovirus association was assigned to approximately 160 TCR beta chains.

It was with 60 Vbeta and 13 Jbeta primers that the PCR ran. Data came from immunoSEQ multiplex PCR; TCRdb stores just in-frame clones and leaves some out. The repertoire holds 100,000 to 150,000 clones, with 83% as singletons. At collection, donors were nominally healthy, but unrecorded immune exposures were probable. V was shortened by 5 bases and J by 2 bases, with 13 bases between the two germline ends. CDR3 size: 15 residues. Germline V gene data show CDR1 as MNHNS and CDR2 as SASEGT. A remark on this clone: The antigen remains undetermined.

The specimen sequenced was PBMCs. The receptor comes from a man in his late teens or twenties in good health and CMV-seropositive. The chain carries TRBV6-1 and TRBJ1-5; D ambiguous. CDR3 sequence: CASSLGGIGNQPQHF. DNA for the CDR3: TGTGCCAGCAGTTTAGGAGGGATCGGCAATCAGCCCCAGCATTTT.